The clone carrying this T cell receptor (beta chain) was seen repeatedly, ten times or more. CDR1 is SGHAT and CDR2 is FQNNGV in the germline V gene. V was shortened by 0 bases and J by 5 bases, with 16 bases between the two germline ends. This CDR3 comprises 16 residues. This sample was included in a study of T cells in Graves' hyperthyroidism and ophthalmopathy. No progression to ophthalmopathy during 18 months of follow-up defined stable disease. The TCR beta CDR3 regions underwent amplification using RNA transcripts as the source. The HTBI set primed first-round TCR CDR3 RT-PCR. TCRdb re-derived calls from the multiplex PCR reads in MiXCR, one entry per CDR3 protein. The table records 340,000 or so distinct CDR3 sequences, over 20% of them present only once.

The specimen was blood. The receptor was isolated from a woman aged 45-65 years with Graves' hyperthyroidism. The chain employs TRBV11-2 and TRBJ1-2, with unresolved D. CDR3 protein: CASSLDLPGYGYGYTF. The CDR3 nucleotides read TGTGCCAGCAGCTTAGATCTACCGGGGTATGGTTATGGCTACACCTTC.